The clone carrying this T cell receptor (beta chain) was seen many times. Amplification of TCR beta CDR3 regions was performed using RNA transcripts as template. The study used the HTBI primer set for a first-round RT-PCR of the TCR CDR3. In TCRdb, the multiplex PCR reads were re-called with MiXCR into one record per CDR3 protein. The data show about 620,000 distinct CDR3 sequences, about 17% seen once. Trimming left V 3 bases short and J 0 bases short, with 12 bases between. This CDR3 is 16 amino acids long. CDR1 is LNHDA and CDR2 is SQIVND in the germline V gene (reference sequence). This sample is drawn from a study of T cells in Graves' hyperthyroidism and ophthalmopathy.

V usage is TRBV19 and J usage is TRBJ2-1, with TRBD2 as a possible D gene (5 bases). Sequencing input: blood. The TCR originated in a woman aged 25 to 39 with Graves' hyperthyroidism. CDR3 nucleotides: TGTGCCAGTAGTATTCTCGTGGGAGTCTCCTACAATGAGCAGTTCTTC. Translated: CASSILVGVSYNEQFF.